This passage covers 19 T cell receptor beta chains from one sample sequenced in a study of blood T cells in healthy people across ages. Combining a sample-barcoded 5' primer with a J-beta primer mix, a second PCR ran for roughly 6 to 11 cycles. TCRdb re-called the 5' RACE reads with MiXCR, one entry per CDR3 protein. The profile covers over 1,200,000 distinct CDR3 sequences, with 59% appearing a single time and 6.7% taken by the ten largest. What was sequenced was blood. These receptors were obtained from a young man in good health.

This clonotype was picked up one time. The chain couples TRBV10-3 to TRBJ1-3, with D possibly matching TRBD1 (5 bases). Per the germline V gene, CDR1 is ENHRY and CDR2 is SYGVKD. This CDR3 comprises 14 residues. V dropped 5 bases and J dropped 4 bases, with 12 bases sitting between them. The CDR3 loop is CAISSAGQGNTIYF. CDR3 bases: TGTGCCATCAGTTCAGCAGGGCAGGGAAACACCATATATTTT.

This rearrangement joins TRBV4-1 to TRBJ2-2, with 7 positions matching TRBD2. The ends lost 2 bases at V and 4 bases at J; junction bases unmatched: 1. The CDR3 loop spans 14 amino acids. Germline V gene sequence: CDR1 MGHRA, CDR2 YSYEKL. The CDR3 spells CASSQIAGTGELFF. For the CDR3, the DNA is TGCGCCAGCAGCCAAATAGCGGGCACCGGGGAGCTGTTTTTT.

The genes are TRBV20-1 and TRBJ2-3; tentatively, D is TRBD1 (6 bases). The V end was cut by 3 bases, the J end by 0 bases, with 16 bases between. The CDR3 consists of 16 residues. In germline, CDR1 is DFQATT, CDR2 SNEGSKA (reference sequence). CDR3 coding DNA: TGCAGTGCTAGTGCCTCAGGACAGTTAAGCACAGATACGCAGTATTTT. Translated: CSASASGQLSTDTQYF.

The table lists this clonotype with a few counts. The V and J genes are TRBV30 and TRBJ1-2; possible D gene TRBD1, 6 bases. V was cut by 1 base and J by 5 bases, with 8 bases left in between. Germline lookup yields CDR1 GTSNPN and CDR2 SVGIG (reference sequence). CDR3 length: 12 residues. The CDR3 nucleotides are TGTGCCTGGAGTGGGACAGTATATGGCTACACCTTC. It encodes CAWSGTVYGYTF.

CDR3 nucleotides: TGTGCCACCGCTACTCCGGGACGTACATATGGCTACACCTTC. It translates to CATATPGRTYGYTF. This chain connects TRBV6-5 to TRBJ1-2; the D gene is possibly TRBD1 (5 bases). CDR1 and CDR2 (germline): MNHEY, SVGAGI. The V end was cut by 10 bases, the J end by 5 bases, with 20 bases between. The CDR3 length is 14 residues.

There are a few counts of this clonotype. The gene calls are TRBV7-2 and TRBJ2-1, with 9 bases aligning to TRBD1. The CDR3 is 17 amino acids. Germline lookup yields CDR1 SGHTA and CDR2 FQGNSA. V lost 3 bases to trimming and J lost 1 base; unmatched junction nucleotides: 7. The CDR3 reads CASSLEIGTGSYNEQFF. The CDR3, as DNA: TGTGCCAGCAGCTTGGAGATCGGGACAGGGTCCTACAATGAGCAGTTCTTC.

The chain is built from TRBV28 and TRBJ1-2; D is undetermined. The CDR3 is 12 residues long. Trimming pared 7 bases from V and 0 bases from J, leaving 6 bases between. Germline V gives CDR1 MDHEN, CDR2 SYDVKM. CDR3 residues: CASKTANYGYTF. The DNA of the CDR3 is TGTGCCAGCAAAACAGCTAACTATGGCTACACCTTC.

In DNA form, the CDR3 reads TGTGCCGTTAACAGGGGGGACACCGGGGAGCTGTTTTTT. Translation: CAVNRGDTGELFF. V and J are TRBV28 and TRBJ2-2, with 8 nucleotides matching TRBD1. The CDR3 spans 13 residues. V was pared by 11 bases and J by 3 bases, with 5 bases of the junction left unmatched. From germline, CDR1 is MDHEN and CDR2 SYDVKM.

The chain couples TRBV6-5 to TRBJ2-3; TRBD1 matches 12 bases. The CDR3 spans 18 residues. Germline loops: CDR1 MNHEY, CDR2 SVGAGI. The J segment lost 5 bases and the V segment lost 0 bases, leaving 9 bases of the junction unmatched. CDR3 nucleotides: TGTGCCAGCAGTTACTCGGGACAGGGGGCCTACGTTCAAGATACGCAGTATTTT. This encodes CASSYSGQGAYVQDTQYF.

V is TRBV2 and J is TRBJ1-2, with 8 bases that match TRBD1. CDR1 SNHLY and CDR2 FYNNEI come from the germline V gene. Germline trimming cut 6 bases from V and 4 bases from J; bases unmatched to any gene: 1. This CDR3 is 12 amino acids long. CDR3: CASRQGVYGYTF. The DNA of the CDR3 is TGTGCCAGCAGACAGGGGGTCTATGGCTACACCTTC.

This clonotype was seen only a few times. The rearrangement joins TRBV6-5 to TRBJ1-1; 7 bases are shared with TRBD1. V trimming: 7 bases; J trimming: 4 bases; junction bases outside the gene matches: 3. Germline loops: CDR1 MNHEY, CDR2 SVGAGI. This CDR3 has 12 residues. This CDR3 reads CASNQGGTEAFF. In DNA form, the CDR3 reads TGTGCCAGCAATCAGGGGGGCACTGAAGCTTTCTTT.

The V gene is TRBV4-1, the J gene TRBJ1-1, with D unclear. The ends were cut back, 3 bases at V and 4 bases at J, with 9 bases in the middle. CDR3 length equals 13 residues. CDR1 is MGHRA, CDR2 YSYEKL, per germline. DNA of the CDR3: TGCGCCAGCAGCCATTCCATAGGCACTGAAGCTTTCTTT. Protein product: CASSHSIGTEAFF.

The chain recombines TRBV6-2 or TRBV6-3 with TRBJ1-1; D remains ambiguous. V was cut by 6 bases and J by 3 bases, with 20 bases left in between. The CDR3 sequence is 16 residues long. Germline V gene data show CDR1 as MNHEY and CDR2 as SVGEGT. Here the CDR3 DNA reads TGTGCCAGCAGCCCGCTCCCCGGAGCCGTGGACACTGAAGCTTTCTTT. Encoded protein: CASSPLPGAVDTEAFF.

The chain couples TRBV3-1 to TRBJ2-4; D uncertain. The assigned J gene may be wrong: the sequence end matches TRBJ2-7 better. The germline gives CDR1 LGHDT, CDR2 YNNKEL (reference sequence). The CDR3 covers 14 residues. The CDR3: CASSQSLTNYEQYF. DNA for the CDR3: TGTGCCAGCAGCCAATCCCTCACCAACTACGAGCAGTACTTC.

This chain links TRBV6-5 with TRBJ2-4, with D possibly being TRBD2 (6 bases). Gene TRBJ2-7 matches the end of the DNA better, so the J call may be wrong. Germline V gene data show CDR1 as MNHEY and CDR2 as SVGAGI. This CDR3 is built from 18 residues. The CDR3 DNA reads TGTGCCAGCAGTTACTCGGTGGGGCGAGCAGCGGGTAATTACGAGCAGTACTTC. Amino acid sequence: CASSYSVGRAAGNYEQYF.

The V and J genes are TRBV20-1 and TRBJ2-1, with 9 bases lining up with TRBD1. Germline CDR1 and CDR2: DFQATT and SNEGSKA (reference sequence). CDR3 length: 14 amino acids. Trimming at V came to 0 bases and at J to 7 bases, leaving 4 bases not matched to a gene. The CDR3 nucleotides are TGCAGTGCTAGAGATTCAGGGACAGGGAATGAGCAGTTCTTC. Protein sequence: CSARDSGTGNEQFF.

This clonotype was seen a few times. The chain recombines TRBV12-3 or TRBV12-4 with TRBJ2-5; 9 nucleotides match TRBD2. The V and J ends lost 7 bases and 5 bases, in that order; junction bases with no gene match: 8. The CDR3 runs to 14 residues. In nucleotides, the CDR3 is TGTGCCAGCAACAATCTAGCGGGGACGGAGACCCAGTACTTC. Its translation: CASNNLAGTETQYF.

V gene TRBV25-1 combines with J gene TRBJ2-7; possible D gene TRBD1, 5 bases. CDR1 is MGHDK, CDR2 SYGVNS, per germline. The CDR3 covers 15 residues. Trimming took off 1 base at V and 3 bases at J, with 13 bases between the two ends. Written as DNA, the CDR3 is TGTGCCAGCAGTGAATTCCCAGGGCCGGACTACGAGCAGTACTTC. As protein: CASSEFPGPDYEQYF.

This chain links TRBV29-1 with TRBJ1-5; D possibly corresponds to TRBD1 (5 bases). CDR1 and CDR2 (germline): SQVTM, ANQGSEA. The V end lost 4 bases, the J end lost 1 base, and 11 bases lay between the germline ends. The CDR3 contains 14 residues. The CDR3 coding sequence is TGCAGCGTTGCACAGGCGGGCAGCAATCAGCCCCAGCATTTT. Its translation: CSVAQAGSNQPQHF. Drawing the rest from reference TRBV29-1 and TRBJ1-5, the complete variable domain is SAVISQKPSRDICQRGTSLTIQCQVDSQVTMMFWYRQQPGQSLTLIATANQGSEATYESGFVIDKFPISRPNLTFSTLTVSNMSPEDSSIYLCSVAQAGSNQPQHFGDGTRLSIL.